Below, 26 T cell receptor beta chains from the same sample are listed, as sequenced in a study of lymphopenia after photon versus proton radiotherapy. Clones were read by immunoSEQ multiplex PCR, and TCRdb kept only the in-frame ones, dropping some. This table holds around 30,000 clones, roughly 90% found once. The material sequenced was peripheral blood, taken from a patient treated with photon-based radiotherapy. All receptors derive from a woman between 50 and 59 years old with pancreatic cancer.

V is TRBV5-6 and J is TRBJ1-5, with D perhaps TRBD1 (6 bases). The CDR3 loop spans 16 amino acids. Trimming left V 0 bases short and J 4 bases short, with 14 bases between. CDR1 SGHDT and CDR2 YYEEEE come from the germline V gene. The chain's CDR3 is CASSLGAQGWNQPQHF. The CDR3 DNA reads as TGTGCCAGCAGCTTGGGAGCACAGGGATGGAATCAGCCCCAGCATTTT. The entire variable domain, with the rest obtained from reference TRBV5-6 and TRBJ1-5, is as follows: DAGVTQSPTHLIKTRGQQVTLRCSPKSGHDTVSWYQQALGQGPQFIFQYYEEEERQRGNFPDRFSGHQFPNYSSELNVNALLLGDSALYLCASSLGAQGWNQPQHFGDGTRLSIL.

The chain combines TRBV7-2 with TRBJ2-7; D is uncertain. The CDR3 has 12 residues. Germline loops: CDR1 SGHTA, CDR2 FQGNSA. V dropped 5 bases and J dropped 6 bases, with 11 bases sitting between them. CDR3 sequence (DNA): TGTGCCAGCAGCCCGTCACCGGGCGAGCAGTACTTC. This sequence encodes CASSPSPGEQYF.

This clone was picked up a small number of times. The rearrangement links TRBV5-1 to TRBJ2-7; TRBD1 might be the D (6 bases). The CDR3 has 14 amino acids. With 5 bases removed from V and 2 bases from J, the gap between germline ends came to 14 bases. Germline assignment: CDR1 SGHRS and CDR2 YFSETQ. CDR3 in DNA: TGCGCCAGCAGACCTGGACAGACCCCCTACGAGCAGTACTTC. It is translated as CASRPGQTPYEQYF.

The V gene is TRBV7-2, the J gene TRBJ1-2; the D gene is possibly TRBD1 (5 bases). The CDR3 length is 14 residues. The V and J ends lost 0 bases and 6 bases respectively, with 11 bases between them. The germline V gene has CDR1 SGHTA and CDR2 FQGNSA. The CDR3 nucleotides read TGTGCCAGCAGCTTAGCCCTGCGGGGGGATGGCTACACCTTC. It translates to CASSLALRGDGYTF.

This rearrangement joins TRBV9 to TRBJ2-5, with a tentative D call TRBD1 (6 bases). Germline V lookup: CDR1 SGDLS, CDR2 YYNGEE. The CDR3 is 15 amino acids. V lost 2 bases, J lost 2 bases, and 13 bases lay in between. CDR3 amino acids: CASSVDGQRQETQYF. DNA for the CDR3: TGTGCCAGCAGCGTCGACGGACAGAGACAAGAGACCCAGTACTTC.

The CDR3 is CASRTRAGGAGANEKLFF. DNA of the CDR3: TGTGCCAGTAGAACTCGGGCAGGGGGCGCCGGAGCTAATGAAAAACTGTTTTTT. V gene TRBV19 combines with J gene TRBJ1-4, with 8 bases matching TRBD1. V dropped 6 bases and J dropped 3; count of bases not matched to a gene: 15. Germline CDR1 LNHDA, CDR2 SQIVND (reference sequence). This CDR3 spans 18 amino acids.

J is TRBJ2-7 and V is TRBV10-3; 10 bases are shared with TRBD1. J gave up 2 bases and V 0 bases, and 4 bases lay outside the gene matches. CDR3 length equals 16 residues. Germline V gene data show CDR1 as ENHRY and CDR2 as SYGVKD. CDR3 nucleotides: TGTGCCATCAGTGAGTCTTGGACAGGGGGTACCTACGAGCAGTACTTC. Protein sequence: CAISESWTGGTYEQYF.

CDR3 in amino acids: CASRRTGVTDTQYF. The CDR3 DNA sequence: TGTGCCAGCAGGCGGACAGGGGTTACAGATACGCAGTATTTT. The chain couples TRBV6-5 to TRBJ2-3; 9 bases map to TRBD1. V was pared by 6 bases and J by 3 bases, with 4 bases of the junction left unmatched. This CDR3 has 14 residues. Germline CDR1 reads MNHEY; CDR2 reads SVGAGI.

The J gene is TRBJ2-5, the V gene TRBV7-9; D is possibly TRBD2 (5 bases). The CDR3 is 17 residues long. Germline CDR1 SEHNR, CDR2 FQNEAQ (reference sequence). Deletions cut 5 bases from V and 3 bases from J, with 22 bases between. The CDR3 spells CASSKPVLAAAEETQYF. The DNA of the CDR3 is TGTGCCAGCAGCAAGCCGGTCCTAGCCGCAGCCGAAGAGACCCAGTACTTC. Combining the CDR3 with reference TRBV7-9 and TRBJ2-5 gives the whole variable domain DTGVSQNPRHKITKRGQNVTFRCDPISEHNRLYWYRQTLGQGPEFLTYFQNEAQLEKSRLLSDRFSAERPKGSFSTLEIQRTEQGDSAMYLCASSKPVLAAAEETQYFGPGTRLLVL.

The chain uses TRBV7-6 and TRBJ2-7; 11 nucleotides align to TRBD1. Trimming removed 5 bases from V and 2 bases from J; junction bases left unmatched: 5. The CDR3 has 15 amino acids. Germline lookup yields CDR1 SGHVS and CDR2 FNYEAQ. DNA of the CDR3: TGTGCCAGCAGCATGGGACAGGGGGTACCCTACGAGCAGTACTTC. This codes for CASSMGQGVPYEQYF.

V usage is TRBV29-1 and J usage is TRBJ2-1; D gene unclear. Trimming shortened V by 2 bases and J by 10 bases, and 12 bases separated the two germline ends. Germline lookup yields CDR1 SQVTM and CDR2 ANQGSEA. This CDR3 spans 12 amino acids. The CDR3 DNA reads TGCAGCGTTGAAAGCAAGGGTAGGGAGCAGTTCTTC. This codes for CSVESKGREQFF.

The chain combines TRBV9 with TRBJ2-7; D might be TRBD1 (6 bases). The V and J ends lost 0 bases and 6 bases respectively, with 10 bases between them. This CDR3 comprises 13 residues. Germline V gene data show CDR1 as SGDLS and CDR2 as YYNGEE. CDR3 sequence: CASSVAGGGEQYF. The CDR3 coding sequence is TGTGCCAGCAGCGTAGCTGGGGGCGGCGAGCAGTACTTC.

CDR3 coding DNA: TGTGCCAGTAGTACCGGGGGGGGCGGGACCGGGGAGCTGTTTTTT. Its protein product is CASSTGGGGTGELFF. The chain combines TRBV19 with TRBJ2-2; 8 positions match TRBD2. Germline V gene lookup returns CDR1 LNHDA and CDR2 SQIVND (reference sequence). V lost 4 bases to trimming and J lost 5 bases; unmatched junction nucleotides: 6. This CDR3 is built from 15 residues.

The chain recombines TRBV9 with TRBJ2-2; D unclear. Trimming cost V 4 bases and J 1 base, with 2 bases left between them. The CDR3 spans 12 residues. Per germline, CDR1 SGDLS and CDR2 YYNGEE. The DNA of the CDR3 is TGTGCCAGCAGCTTGAACACCGGGGAGCTGTTTTTT. Translating it yields CASSLNTGELFF.

This sequence joins TRBV4-3 and TRBJ2-7, with D possibly matching TRBD1 (6 bases). From germline, CDR1 is LGHNA and CDR2 YSLEER. The CDR3 spans 14 residues. The V end was cut by 0 bases, the J end by 2 bases, with 8 bases between. The CDR3 DNA reads as TGCGCCAGCAGCCAAGACAGGGGAACCTACGAGCAGTACTTC. Its translation: CASSQDRGTYEQYF.

The V and J genes are TRBV11-3 and TRBJ2-1; 7 bases align to TRBD1. The germline V gene encodes CDR1 SGHNT and CDR2 YENEEA. The CDR3 is 11 residues long. With 5 bases clipped from V and 9 bases from J, the junction kept 1 base outside the gene matches. The CDR3 coding sequence is TGTGCCAGCAGCAGGGGGCGTGAGCAGTTCTTC. As protein: CASSRGREQFF.

The V and J genes are TRBV12-5 and TRBJ1-4; TRBD1 matches at 10 bases. Germline trimming cut 1 base from V and 4 bases from J; bases unmatched to any gene: 0. The CDR3 covers 15 residues. Per germline, CDR1 LGHNT and CDR2 FRNRAP. CDR3 residues: CASGLGDRGNEKLFF. The CDR3 DNA reads TGTGCTAGTGGTTTGGGGGACAGGGGTAATGAAAAACTGTTTTTT.

CDR3: CASSVQPGQGGNTEAFF. CDR3 DNA: TGCGCCAGCAGCGTGCAACCTGGACAGGGGGGTAACACTGAAGCTTTCTTT. The rearrangement joins TRBV5-1 to TRBJ1-1; 10 bases line up with TRBD1. Germline CDR1 is SGHRS and CDR2 is YFSETQ. This CDR3 region has 17 residues. V was clipped by 4 bases and J by 2 bases; unmatched bases: 11.

This chain links TRBV6-5 with TRBJ2-4; D is unresolved. V dropped 0 bases and J dropped 10 bases, with 16 bases sitting between them. Per germline, CDR1 MNHEY and CDR2 SVGAGI. This CDR3 contains 15 residues. The CDR3 sequence is CASSYSREGLQIQYF. DNA of the CDR3: TGTGCCAGCAGTTACTCAAGGGAAGGTCTCCAAATTCAGTACTTC.

The chain uses TRBV15 and TRBJ2-5; D possibly corresponds to TRBD1 (6 bases). The CDR3 totals 16 residues. The germline V and J ends were trimmed by 0 bases and 1 base, with 12 bases remaining between them. Germline CDR1 reads LNHNV; CDR2 reads YYDKDF (reference sequence). The CDR3 is CATSREYGTPQETQYF. CDR3 bases: TGTGCCACCAGCAGAGAATACGGGACACCCCAAGAGACCCAGTACTTC.

The chain has TRBV18 and TRBJ2-3; D gene uncertain. The CDR3 is 12 amino acids. Germline CDR1 KGHSH, CDR2 LQKENI. Trimming removed 6 bases from V and 4 bases from J, with 8 bases in between. The CDR3 sequence: CASSEPPDTQYF. The CDR3 nucleotides read TGTGCCAGCTCCGAGCCCCCAGATACGCAGTATTTT.

As DNA, the CDR3 is TGTGCCATCAGTGGTGGGACTAATGAAAAACTGTTTTTT. Translating it yields CAISGGTNEKLFF. This chain uses TRBV10-3 with TRBJ1-4; no definite D call. Trimming took 4 bases from V and 2 from J, leaving 5 bases between them. Germline V gene lookup returns CDR1 ENHRY and CDR2 SYGVKD. CDR3 length equals 13 residues.

The chain combines TRBV6-5 with TRBJ2-7; TRBD2 is a possible D gene (5 bases). V lost 2 bases to trimming and J lost 3 bases, with 11 bases between them. The germline gives CDR1 MNHEY, CDR2 SVGAGI. This CDR3 spans 14 amino acids. CDR3 nucleotides: TGTGCCAGCAGTTACGGAGCGGAACACTACGAGCAGTACTTC. Protein sequence: CASSYGAEHYEQYF.

The V call is TRBV5-1, the J call TRBJ1-1; TRBD1 might be the D (6 bases). The CDR3 is 16 amino acids. Between the trimmed V and J ends, which lost 6 bases and 1 base, there was a span of 19 bases. Germline V gives CDR1 SGHRS, CDR2 YFSETQ. CDR3 residues: CASTQRVRGTNTEAFF. CDR3 nucleotide sequence: TGCGCCAGCACACAAAGGGTGAGGGGGACGAACACTGAAGCTTTCTTT.

V is TRBV7-9 and J is TRBJ2-2; TRBD2 agrees at 10 bases. The CDR3 runs to 16 residues. From germline, CDR1 is SEHNR and CDR2 FQNEAQ (reference sequence). The trim removed 0 bases at V and 6 bases at J, leaving 4 bases unmatched. The DNA of the CDR3 is TGTGCCAGCAGCTTAGCGCGGACTAGCGGTTCCGGGGAGCTGTTTTTT. It is translated as CASSLARTSGSGELFF.

This clone showed up just a few times. V and J are TRBV27 and TRBJ1-4, with D uncertain. This CDR3 is built from 16 residues. V was shortened by 6 bases and J by 5 bases, with 19 bases between the two germline ends. The germline CDR1 and CDR2 sequences are MNHEY and SMNVEV (reference sequence). CDR3 coding DNA: TGTGCCAGCAGCAATATAGGACGGCGGTTGAATGAAAAACTGTTTTTT. It specifies CASSNIGRRLNEKLFF.